Reported below is one T cell receptor beta chain. The antigen remains unidentified. Trimming took 4 bases from V and 7 from J; bases not matched to a gene: 12. The CDR3 runs to 16 residues. CDR1 is WSHSY and CDR2 is SAAADI in the germline V gene. The data were obtained in a study of beta chain features in type 1 diabetes. Notes on the study in general: In these data, an HLA type influence on TCRB rearrangement remained unresolved.

Investigators reverse transcribed all isolated RNA, so they sequenced expressed TCRB transcripts. Measured with immunoSEQ multiplex PCR; TCRdb has only the in-frame clones, and not every one. Among 200,000 to 250,000 clones listed, under 70% were seen once. The sequenced sample consisted of naive CD4+ T cells from blood. J is TRBJ2-1 and V is TRBV10-2, with TRBD1 identical over 8 bases. This TCR came from a man younger than 40 in good health. The CDR3 loop is CASSGTDRGRSNEQFF. As DNA, the CDR3 is TGCGCCAGCAGTGGAACCGACAGGGGTAGATCGAATGAGCAGTTCTTC.